This T cell receptor (beta chain) comes out of a study of Graves' ophthalmopathy and Graves' hyperthyroidism. Findings and caveats of the study: Blood was where most expanded thyroid clonotypes above 0.001 frequency also turned up. As the model predicted ophthalmopathy progression, it achieved a sensitivity of about 71% and a specificity of around 72%.

There are many counts of this clonotype. As yet, its antigen is unknown. CAS ≥3, NOSPECS ≥4, moderate-to-severe activity and duration under 3 months marked donors with ophthalmopathy. The starting material, 10 ml of fresh peripheral blood, provided the PBMCs. The CDR3 is 9 amino acids. Germline V gene lookup returns CDR1 MNHNS and CDR2 SASEGT. Trimming removed 8 bases at V and 8 bases at J, with 6 bases between. The authors amplified TCR beta CDR3 regions, and they did so from RNA transcripts for repertoire sequencing. Second-round multiplex PCR came after a first-round RT-PCR that employed HTBI primers. Each CDR3 protein gets one entry after TCRdb re-called the multiplex PCR reads with MiXCR. Of roughly 500,000 distinct CDR3 sequences in the sample, around 15% are singletons; the top ten hold roughly 10%.

The V gene is TRBV6-1, the J gene TRBJ1-1, with D uncertain. Sequenced sample: blood. The source of this sequence is a woman under 40 with Graves' ophthalmopathy. CDR3 sequence: CASSQEAFF. The CDR3, as DNA: TGTGCCAGCTCCCAAGAAGCTTTCTTT.